This T cell receptor beta chain was profiled in a study of OX40 agonist ivuxolimab in advanced cancers. Overall study context: Three patients got partial responses; one had hepatocellular carcinoma and two had cutaneous melanoma. Findings and limits, study-wide: Antigen specificity of clonally expanded peripheral T cells was not established. With doses of 0.1 to 3.0 mg/kg, CD4+ and CD8+ blood T cells had undergone clonal expansion by week 6. More expanded clones were seen, on average, in CD8+ T cells than in CD4+.

This CDR3 contains 14 residues. V gave up 4 bases and J gave up 2 bases, with 6 bases separating them. Germline lookup yields CDR1 MNHEY and CDR2 SVGAGI. Using immunoSEQ multiplex PCR, the repertoire was profiled, and TCRdb retains in-frame clones only, with some absent. Among 70,000 to 80,000 clones listed, 70% to 90% were seen once. Notes on this clone: Its antigen is undetermined.

The TCR was taken from an adult with an advanced solid tumor such as melanoma, head and neck, liver or kidney cancer. This chain links TRBV6-5 with TRBJ2-6, with D uncertain. Sequences were derived from CD4+ or CD8+ T cells sorted from blood, sampled in a trial of the OX40 agonist ivuxolimab. CDR3 region: CASSSITGANVLTF. As DNA, the CDR3 is TGTGCCAGCAGTTCGATTACTGGGGCCAACGTCCTGACTTTC.